Presented here are 12 T cell receptor beta chains from one specimen sequenced in a study of blood T cell repertoires in COVID-19. Using immunoSEQ multiplex PCR, the repertoire was profiled, and TCRdb retains in-frame clones only, with some absent. The sample includes roughly 86,000 clones, less than 85% seen only once; the top ten take 8% to 9%. Sequencing was carried out using peripheral blood. The receptors come from a man aged 45-65 years who had recovered from COVID-19.

The V gene is TRBV7-2, the J gene TRBJ2-3; possibly TRBD1 for D (5 bases). The V end lost 1 base, the J end lost 3 bases, and 17 bases lay between the germline ends. The CDR3 extends over 17 amino acids. Germline V gene lookup returns CDR1 SGHTA and CDR2 FQGNSA. CDR3 residues: CASSLGQQIYRTDTQYF. For the CDR3, the DNA is TGTGCCAGCAGCTTAGGACAGCAAATATATCGAACAGATACGCAGTATTTT. The full variable domain, in which reference TRBV7-2 and TRBJ2-3 provide the parts outside the CDR3, is GAGVSQSPSNKVTEKGKDVELRCDPISGHTALYWYRQSLGQGLEFLIYFQGNSAPDKSGLPSDRFSAERTGGSVSTLTIQRTQQEDSAVYLCASSLGQQIYRTDTQYFGPGTRLTVL.

The rearrangement joins TRBV5-1 to TRBJ2-6, with a weak D call TRBD1 (6 bases). Trimming cost V 4 bases and J 0 bases, with 23 bases left between them. Per the germline V gene, CDR1 is SGHRS and CDR2 is YFSETQ. The CDR3 is made up of 20 amino acids. The CDR3 reads CASSTKGHTGSSSGANVLTF. In DNA, the CDR3 is TGCGCCAGCAGCACGAAGGGACACACAGGGTCTTCCTCTGGGGCCAACGTCCTGACTTTC. Complete variable domain (other parts from reference TRBV5-1 and TRBJ2-6): KAGVTQTPRYLIKTRGQQVTLSCSPISGHRSVSWYQQTPGQGLQFLFEYFSETQRNKGNFPGRFSGRQFSNSRSEMNVSTLELGDSALYLCASSTKGHTGSSSGANVLTFGAGSRLTVL.

The V gene is TRBV5-1, the J gene TRBJ2-1, with TRBD1 identical over 9 bases. J was trimmed by 4 bases and V by 2 bases; bases with no gene match: 4. The CDR3 runs 15 residues. Germline V lookup: CDR1 SGHRS, CDR2 YFSETQ. The CDR3 here is CASSFRDRAYNEQFF. The CDR3 DNA sequence: TGCGCCAGCAGCTTCCGGGACAGGGCTTACAATGAGCAGTTCTTC.

This sequence joins TRBV28 and TRBJ1-2; D unclear. The germline V gene has CDR1 MDHEN and CDR2 SYDVKM. The CDR3 is 15 residues long. V lost 2 bases to trimming and J lost 6 bases, with 16 bases between them. The CDR3 here is CASSLQGGPFHGYTF. In DNA, the CDR3 is TGTGCCAGCAGTTTACAAGGAGGGCCCTTCCATGGCTACACCTTC.

Notes on this clone: The sample contains more than one DNA sequence encoding this CDR3. This sequence joins TRBV6-5 and TRBJ1-1; the D is unclear. The CDR3 sequence is 14 residues long. Deletions cut 0 bases from V and 5 bases from J, with 10 bases between. CDR1 is MNHEY, CDR2 SVGAGI, per germline. The CDR3 DNA follows: TGTGCCAGCAGTTACTCCGGGAAGGGAACTGAAGCTTTCTTT. Encoded protein: CASSYSGKGTEAFF.

V and J are TRBV5-1 and TRBJ2-2; a possible D gene is TRBD1 (5 bases). The CDR3 totals 16 residues. The ends were cut back, 3 bases at V and 5 bases at J, with 17 bases in the middle. Germline loops: CDR1 SGHRS, CDR2 YFSETQ. CDR3 sequence (DNA): TGCGCCAGCAGCTCCCACGCGGTGGGGCAGACCGGGGAGCTGTTTTTT. It is translated as CASSSHAVGQTGELFF.

The chain has TRBV5-1 and TRBJ2-7; 9 positions agree with TRBD1. The junction had 7 bases not matched to a gene; V was cut back by 3 bases and J by 6 bases. CDR1 SGHRS and CDR2 YFSETQ come from the germline V gene. The CDR3 runs 14 residues. CDR3 sequence (DNA): TGCGCCAGCAGCTGGGACAGGGTGGGGAGCGAGCAGTACTTC. Amino acids: CASSWDRVGSEQYF. Together with reference TRBV5-1 and TRBJ2-7, the CDR3 gives the full variable domain: KAGVTQTPRYLIKTRGQQVTLSCSPISGHRSVSWYQQTPGQGLQFLFEYFSETQRNKGNFPGRFSGRQFSNSRSEMNVSTLELGDSALYLCASSWDRVGSEQYFGPGTRLTVT.

This clone was recorded only once. This chain links TRBV6-5 with TRBJ1-1; a possible D gene is TRBD1 (5 bases). Germline values: CDR1 MNHEY, CDR2 SVGAGI. The CDR3 has 14 amino acids. The ends were cut back, 6 bases at V and 1 base at J, with 12 bases in the middle. The CDR3 nucleotides are TGTGCCAGCAGGGGTCGCAGGGCGAACACTGAAGCTTTCTTT. Translating it yields CASRGRRANTEAFF.

This clone was observed a few times. J is TRBJ2-1 and V is TRBV29-1; D is perhaps TRBD2 (6 bases). The CDR3 extends over 12 amino acids. Trimming removed 7 bases from V and 11 bases from J, with 18 bases in between. Germline assignment: CDR1 SQVTM and CDR2 ANQGSEA. Here the CDR3 reads CSGRDSLGKQFF. Written as DNA, the CDR3 is TGCAGCGGAAGGGACTCCCTTGGGAAGCAGTTCTTC.

The chain joins TRBV5-1 to TRBJ1-1; D perhaps matches TRBD1 (5 bases). The CDR3 consists of 13 residues. V was cut by 6 bases and J by 0 bases, with 9 bases left in between. Germline CDR1 and CDR2: SGHRS and YFSETQ. CDR3 in amino acids: CASTDSLNTEAFF. The CDR3 DNA reads TGCGCCAGCACAGACAGTTTGAACACTGAAGCTTTCTTT.

This chain joins TRBV15 and TRBJ2-7; 10 nucleotides line up with TRBD2. Germline CDR1 LNHNV, CDR2 YYDKDF (reference sequence). CDR3 size: 15 residues. Trimming cost V 1 base and J 6 bases; bases outside gene matches: 6. The CDR3 DNA reads as TGTGCCACCAGCAGAGCTAGCGGGGGAGGTCGCGAGCAGTACTTC. Translation gives CATSRASGGGREQYF.

The chain couples TRBV3-1 (or the pseudogene TRBV3-2) to TRBJ1-6, with D unclear. The germline gives CDR1 LGHDT, CDR2 YNNKEL (reference sequence). This CDR3 comprises 15 residues. Trimming left V 0 bases short and J 7 bases short, with 10 bases between. As DNA, the CDR3 is TGTGCCAGCAGCCAAGAGGATAGCCGGAATTCACCCCTCCACTTT. The encoded protein is CASSQEDSRNSPLHF.